One and the same sample provided the 21 T cell receptor beta chains below, sequenced in a study of blood T cell repertoires in COVID-19. The data were produced by immunoSEQ multiplex PCR, yet TCRdb's version contains in-frame clones alone and is incomplete. This sample yields about 350,000 clones, of which more than 75% are seen a single time; roughly 0.94% belongs to the top ten. Sequences were obtained from PBMCs or T cells enriched from blood (not recorded which). The receptors derive from a woman younger than 45 who had recovered from COVID-19.

The chain combines TRBV2 with TRBJ1-5; 7 positions agree with TRBD1. CDR3 size: 13 residues. J was trimmed by 4 bases and V by 7 bases; bases with no gene match: 4. Germline V gives CDR1 SNHLY, CDR2 FYNNEI. CDR3 nucleotide sequence: TGTGCCAGCACCCGACAGGGAAATCAGCCCCAGCATTTT. This codes for CASTRQGNQPQHF.

This chain uses TRBV12-5 with TRBJ1-2; 7 nucleotides line up with TRBD1. The CDR3 runs to 16 residues. The germline V gene encodes CDR1 LGHNT and CDR2 FRNRAP. With V trimmed by 3 bases and J by 7 bases, 14 bases remained unmatched. The CDR3: CASGLVRDSVYSGYTF. Here the CDR3 DNA reads TGTGCTAGTGGTTTAGTCCGGGACAGTGTTTACTCTGGCTACACCTTC.

This chain connects TRBV7-6 to TRBJ1-6; TRBD1 might be the D (5 bases). V lost 1 base and J lost 0, with 10 bases in between. Germline V CDR1 and CDR2: SGHVS, FNYEAQ. The length of the CDR3 is 17 residues. CDR3 in DNA: TGTGCCAGCAGCTTAGAAGGGGTGAGCTCCTATAATTCACCCCTCCACTTT. This codes for CASSLEGVSSYNSPLHF. Full variable domain (remainder filled in from reference TRBV7-6 and TRBJ1-6): GAGVSQSPRYKVTKRGQDVALRCDPISGHVSLYWYRQALGQGPEFLTYFNYEAQQDKSGLPNDRFSAERPEGSISTLTIQRTEQRDSAMYRCASSLEGVSSYNSPLHFGNGTRLTVT.

The V and J genes are TRBV12-1 and TRBJ1-5; TRBD1 is taken as the D call from the table, unchecked against the DNA. TRBV12-1 is a pseudogene. The CDR3 runs to 15 residues. CDR3: CASSLPTPRVRPQHF. CDR3 bases: TGTGCCAGCAGCTTACCTACACCCAGGGTGCGGCCCCAGCATTTT.

The rearrangement links TRBV6-5 to TRBJ1-2; TRBD1 agrees at 7 bases. The CDR3 covers 15 residues. In germline, CDR1 is MNHEY, CDR2 SVGAGI. V dropped 4 bases and J dropped 2; count of bases not matched to a gene: 7. The CDR3 region is CASSSGQPRNYGYTF. The DNA for the CDR3 is TGTGCCAGCAGTTCGGGACAGCCAAGAAACTATGGCTACACCTTC.

The CDR3 sequence: CASSHPRTGNNSPLHF. The CDR3 DNA is TGTGCCAGCAGCCACCCCCGGACAGGGAATAATTCACCCCTCCACTTT. This chain uses TRBV6-2 or TRBV6-3 with TRBJ1-6, with TRBD1 matching over 8 bases. This CDR3 spans 16 amino acids. J gave up 5 bases and V 6 bases, and 9 bases lay outside the gene matches. The germline CDR1 and CDR2 sequences are MNHEY and SVGEGT.

The chain joins TRBV6-2 or TRBV6-3 to TRBJ1-5; no reliable D call. The CDR3 is made up of 16 amino acids. V dropped 4 bases and J dropped 4 bases, with 17 bases sitting between them. Per germline, CDR1 MNHEY and CDR2 SVGEGT. The CDR3 loop is CASSSGLNLRNQPQHF. DNA for the CDR3: TGTGCCAGCAGTTCGGGTCTCAACTTGCGGAATCAGCCCCAGCATTTT.

The genes are TRBV3-1 (or the pseudogene TRBV3-2) and TRBJ1-2; D possibly corresponds to TRBD1 (5 bases). Germline V gene sequence: CDR1 LGHDT, CDR2 YNNKEL (reference sequence). With 1 base removed from V and 8 bases from J, the gap between germline ends came to 11 bases. This CDR3 contains 13 residues. The CDR3 region has the DNA TGTGCCAGCAGCCAAGGGACACAGAAGGGCTACACCTTC. Protein sequence: CASSQGTQKGYTF.

The chain employs TRBV24-1 and TRBJ1-1; a possible D gene is TRBD1 (6 bases). The CDR3 is 13 amino acids. Germline V gene sequence: CDR1 KGHDR, CDR2 SFDVKD. V was cut by 6 bases and J by 1 base, with 8 bases left in between. The DNA of the CDR3 is TGTGCCACCAGTACAGGGTCGAACACTGAAGCTTTCTTT. Amino acids: CATSTGSNTEAFF.

This chain connects TRBV28 to TRBJ2-3, with a possible D match to TRBD1 (6 bases). The CDR3 length is 15 residues. From germline, CDR1 is MDHEN and CDR2 SYDVKM. Trimming pared 4 bases from V and 1 base from J, leaving 12 bases between. CDR3 nucleotides: TGTGCCAGCAGTTCACAGGGAGTGGGCACAGATACGCAGTATTTT. Translation gives CASSSQGVGTDTQYF.

The chain combines TRBV4-1 with TRBJ2-2; D possibly corresponds to TRBD2 (6 bases). CDR3 length: 16 amino acids. The ends were cut back, 2 bases at V and 3 bases at J, with 13 bases in the middle. In germline, CDR1 is MGHRA, CDR2 YSYEKL. The CDR3 region is CASSQPTGTYTGELFF. The CDR3 region has the DNA TGCGCCAGCAGCCAACCCACCGGGACTTACACCGGGGAGCTGTTTTTT.

This chain connects TRBV4-1 to TRBJ1-3, with D possibly being TRBD1 (5 bases). The CDR3 has 16 amino acids. Germline lookup yields CDR1 MGHRA and CDR2 YSYEKL. The V gene lost 2 bases and the J gene lost 0 bases, with 11 bases spanning the gap. The DNA for the CDR3 is TGCGCCAGCAGCCAACAGGGATCATACTCTGGAAACACCATATATTTT. Translating it yields CASSQQGSYSGNTIYF.

The chain recombines TRBV9 with TRBJ2-2; D is undetermined. Per the germline V gene, CDR1 is SGDLS and CDR2 is YYNGEE. V shed 0 bases and J shed 0 bases, with 9 bases lying between them. This CDR3 is 16 amino acids long. As DNA, the CDR3 is TGTGCCAGCAGCGTAGCCCAGAGCGCGAACACCGGGGAGCTGTTTTTT. This encodes CASSVAQSANTGELFF. The full variable domain, its missing parts supplied by reference TRBV9 and TRBJ2-2, is DSGVTQTPKHLITATGQRVTLRCSPRSGDLSVYWYQQSLDQGLQFLIQYYNGEERAKGNILERFSAQQFPDLHSELNLSSLELGDSALYFCASSVAQSANTGELFFGEGSRLTVL.

V usage is TRBV5-4 and J usage is TRBJ1-2; D uncertain. Trimming removed 0 bases from V and 7 bases from J, with 13 bases in between. The germline V gene has CDR1 SGHNT and CDR2 YYREEE (reference sequence). CDR3 length: 14 residues. In DNA, the CDR3 is TGTGCCAGCAGCTTGGGTGGTGGAACGGGTGGCTACACCTTC. This translates into CASSLGGGTGGYTF.

The V gene is TRBV24-1, the J gene TRBJ2-7; possible D gene TRBD1, 6 bases. This CDR3 has 13 residues. Looked up from germline, CDR1 is KGHDR and CDR2 is SFDVKD. Trimming removed 5 bases at V and 1 base at J, with 8 bases between. This CDR3 is CATSVQGSYEQYF. For the CDR3, the DNA is TGTGCCACCAGTGTACAGGGATCCTACGAGCAGTACTTC.

This sequence joins TRBV19 and TRBJ1-2; a possible D gene is TRBD1 (6 bases). The ends were cut back, 4 bases at V and 4 bases at J, with 10 bases in the middle. Germline V CDR1 and CDR2: LNHDA, SQIVND (reference sequence). There are 13 residues in the CDR3. CDR3 nucleotides: TGTGCCAGTAGTAGCGACAGGTCCTATGGCTACACCTTC. Amino acids: CASSSDRSYGYTF.

V gene TRBV20-1 combines with J gene TRBJ1-5; TRBD1 is a possible D gene (5 bases). CDR1 is DFQATT, CDR2 SNEGSKA, per germline (reference sequence). The length of the CDR3 is 14 residues. The V end lost 3 bases, the J end lost 0 bases, and 9 bases lay between the germline ends. CDR3 DNA: TGCAGTGCTAGTCACAGGAATAGCAATCAGCCCCAGCATTTT. It translates to CSASHRNSNQPQHF.

The chain links TRBV6-1 to TRBJ1-5, with a possible D match to TRBD1 (5 bases). Trimming shortened V by 1 base and J by 3 bases, and 13 bases separated the two germline ends. The germline V gene encodes CDR1 MNHNS and CDR2 SASEGT. The CDR3 is 16 amino acids. CDR3 residues: CASSEVVYRNNQPQHF. The CDR3 region has the DNA TGTGCCAGCAGTGAAGTAGTGTACAGGAACAATCAGCCCCAGCATTTT.

The V gene is TRBV6-6, the J gene TRBJ2-2; TRBD2 matches 9 bases. Germline CDR1 reads MNHNY; CDR2 reads SVGAGI (reference sequence). The length of the CDR3 is 16 residues. Trimming took 0 bases from V and 3 from J; bases not matched to a gene: 2. DNA of the CDR3: TGTGCCAGCAGTTACTCTGGCGGGAGGGACACCGGGGAGCTGTTTTTT. This sequence encodes CASSYSGGRDTGELFF.

The table lists this clone with many counts. CDR3 sequence: CASSATVTGELFF. For the CDR3, the DNA is TGCGCCAGCAGCGCTACGGTAACCGGGGAGCTGTTTTTT. This chain links TRBV5-1 with TRBJ2-2; D gene unclear. The germline CDR1 and CDR2 sequences are SGHRS and YFSETQ. Between the trimmed V and J ends, which lost 4 bases and 5 bases, there was a span of 9 bases. The CDR3 is 13 residues long.

The V and J genes are TRBV14 and TRBJ2-7; a possible D gene is TRBD2 (6 bases). Between the trimmed V and J ends, which lost 4 bases and 0 bases, there was a span of 13 bases. This CDR3 spans 15 amino acids. CDR1 SGHDN and CDR2 FVKESK come from the germline V gene. This CDR3 is CASSRRVGSSYEQYF. The CDR3 region has the DNA TGTGCCAGCAGCCGCAGGGTCGGGAGCTCCTACGAGCAGTACTTC.